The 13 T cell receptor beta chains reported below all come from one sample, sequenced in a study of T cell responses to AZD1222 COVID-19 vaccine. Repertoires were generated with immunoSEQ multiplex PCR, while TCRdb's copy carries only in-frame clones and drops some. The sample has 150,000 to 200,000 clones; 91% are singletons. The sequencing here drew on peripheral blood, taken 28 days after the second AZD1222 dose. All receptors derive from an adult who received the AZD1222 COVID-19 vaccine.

CDR3 protein: CASSQGELYEEWNEQFF. CDR3 sequence (DNA): TGCGCCAGCAGCCAGGGGGAGTTATATGAAGAATGGAATGAGCAGTTCTTC. The chain uses TRBV4-1 and TRBJ2-1, with D perhaps TRBD1 or TRBD2 (5 bases each). The CDR3 runs to 17 residues. Trimming took off 3 bases at V and 7 bases at J, with 22 bases between the two ends. Germline V gene sequence: CDR1 MGHRA, CDR2 YSYEKL.

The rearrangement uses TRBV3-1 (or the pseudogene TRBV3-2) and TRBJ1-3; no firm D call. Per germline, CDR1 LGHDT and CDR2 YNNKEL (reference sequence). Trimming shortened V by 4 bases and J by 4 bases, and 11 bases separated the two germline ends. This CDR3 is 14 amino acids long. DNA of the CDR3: TGTGCCAGCAGCCCTACAAAAACCGGAAACACCATATATTTT. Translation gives CASSPTKTGNTIYF.

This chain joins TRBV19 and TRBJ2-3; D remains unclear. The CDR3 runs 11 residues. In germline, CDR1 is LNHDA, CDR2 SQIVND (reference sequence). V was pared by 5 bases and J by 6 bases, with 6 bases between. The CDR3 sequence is CASSFGDTQYF. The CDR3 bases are TGTGCCAGTAGTTTCGGCGATACGCAGTATTTT. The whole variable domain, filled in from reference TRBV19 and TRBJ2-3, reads DGGITQSPKYLFRKEGQNVTLSCEQNLNHDAMYWYRQDPGQGLRLIYYSQIVNDFQKGDIAEGYSVSREKKESFPLTVTSAQKNPTAFYLCASSFGDTQYFGPGTRLTVL.

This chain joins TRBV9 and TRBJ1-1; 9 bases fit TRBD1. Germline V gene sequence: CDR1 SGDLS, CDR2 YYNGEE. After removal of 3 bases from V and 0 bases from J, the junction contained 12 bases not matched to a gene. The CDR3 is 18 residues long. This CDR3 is CASSARPGTGIMNTEAFF. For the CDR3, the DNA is TGTGCCAGCAGCGCCCGTCCCGGGACAGGGATCATGAACACTGAAGCTTTCTTT.

In nucleotides, the CDR3 is TGTGCCACCCTTAGAGGGGATCGGAATGAAAAACTGTTTTTT. Translation gives CATLRGDRNEKLFF. The chain couples TRBV24-1 to TRBJ1-4, with TRBD1 as a possible D gene (5 bases). Trimming removed 9 bases from V and 5 bases from J, with 15 bases in between. CDR1 is KGHDR and CDR2 is SFDVKD in the germline V gene. The CDR3 consists of 14 residues.

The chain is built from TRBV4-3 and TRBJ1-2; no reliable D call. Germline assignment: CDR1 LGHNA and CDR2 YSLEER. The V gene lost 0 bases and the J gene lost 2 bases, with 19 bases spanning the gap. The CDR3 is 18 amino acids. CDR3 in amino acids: CASSQEPYFQSQNYGYTF. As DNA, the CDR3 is TGCGCCAGCAGCCAAGAACCATACTTCCAGAGCCAAAACTATGGCTACACCTTC.

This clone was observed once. The CDR3 DNA sequence: TGCGCCAGCAGCCAATCAGTAGGCTGGGCCGAGCAGTACTTC. Its translation is CASSQSVGWAEQYF. This sequence joins TRBV4-1 and TRBJ2-7; D call uncertain. Germline V gives CDR1 MGHRA, CDR2 YSYEKL. Trimming stripped 2 bases from V and 6 bases from J, with 14 bases between. CDR3 size: 14 residues.

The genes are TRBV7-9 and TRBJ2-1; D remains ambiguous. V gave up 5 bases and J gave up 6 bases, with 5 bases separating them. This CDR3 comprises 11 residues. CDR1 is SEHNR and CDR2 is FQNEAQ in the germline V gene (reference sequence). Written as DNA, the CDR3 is TGTGCCAGCAGCCCTGGCAATGAGCAGTTCTTC. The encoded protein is CASSPGNEQFF.

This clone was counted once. The CDR3 bases are TGTGCCAGCAGTCGGCCATTCGGGACTAGCGGGAGGCACTCCTACGAGCAGTACTTC. It is translated as CASSRPFGTSGRHSYEQYF. The chain has TRBV28 and TRBJ2-7; 15 nucleotides match TRBD2. V shed 5 bases and J 0 bases; nucleotides not matched to a gene: 11. The CDR3 has 19 amino acids. Germline-derived CDR1 and CDR2 are MDHEN and SYDVKM.

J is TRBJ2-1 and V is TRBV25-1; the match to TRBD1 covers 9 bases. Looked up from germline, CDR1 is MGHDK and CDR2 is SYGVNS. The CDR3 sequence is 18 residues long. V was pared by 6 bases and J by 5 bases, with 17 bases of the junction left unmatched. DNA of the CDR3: TGTGCCAGCAGCTATCCCGGGACAGGGAAGGTCCTTGACAATGAGCAGTTCTTC. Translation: CASSYPGTGKVLDNEQFF. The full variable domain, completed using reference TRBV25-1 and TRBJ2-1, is EADIYQTPRYLVIGTGKKITLECSQTMGHDKMYWYQQDPGMELHLIHYSYGVNSTEKGDLSSESTVSRIRTEHFPLTLESARPSHTSQYLCASSYPGTGKVLDNEQFFGPGTRLTVL.

The CDR3 region is CASSLGQPAYEQYF. Written as DNA, the CDR3 is TGTGCCAGCAGCTTGGGACAGCCAGCCTACGAGCAGTACTTC. The rearrangement uses TRBV9 and TRBJ2-7; TRBD1 matches 7 bases. Germline values: CDR1 SGDLS, CDR2 YYNGEE. V was pared by 4 bases and J by 2 bases, with 6 bases of the junction left unmatched. This CDR3 comprises 14 residues.

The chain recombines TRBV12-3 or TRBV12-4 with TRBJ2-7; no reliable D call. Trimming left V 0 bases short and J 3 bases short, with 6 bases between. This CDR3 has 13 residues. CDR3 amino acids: CASSLALDYEQYF. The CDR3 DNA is TGTGCCAGCAGTTTAGCGTTGGACTACGAGCAGTACTTC.

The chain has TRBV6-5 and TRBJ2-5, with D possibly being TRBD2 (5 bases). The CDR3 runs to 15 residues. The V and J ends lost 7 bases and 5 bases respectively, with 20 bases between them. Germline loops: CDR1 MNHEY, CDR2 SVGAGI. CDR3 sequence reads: CASTPGSGPRETQYF. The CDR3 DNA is TGTGCCAGCACTCCAGGCAGCGGCCCACGTGAGACCCAGTACTTC.